The clone carrying this T cell receptor (beta chain) was seen only a few times. Antigen specificity is unknown. The data were taken from a study of CD8 T cells in ankylosing spondylitis. Trimming cost V 0 bases and J 1 base, with 11 bases left between them. The CDR3 contains 16 residues. Per germline, CDR1 SGHRS and CDR2 YFSETQ. Study results and caveats: Existing reports had already noted some motif variants in reactive arthritis synovial fluid and blood. It was reported that disease-linked clones were significantly enriched in matched ankylosing spondylitis synovial fluid. Disease-linked clones bore a CD8+ phenotype and were relatively rare in peripheral blood. Seven or eight highly homologous variants formed a TCR beta motif that appeared characteristic of ankylosing spondylitis blood.

Quantitative molecular-barcoded 5'-RACE generated the TCR beta libraries. From the 5' RACE reads, TCRdb called clonotypes with MiXCR, one entry per CDR3 protein. The sample holds under 950,000 distinct CDR3 sequences; 15% to 20% are singletons and the top ten take 15% to 20%. The specimen was blood, either unsorted or a sorted T cell fraction (not recorded which). The TCR comes from a male donor with ankylosing spondylitis. V and J are TRBV5-1 and TRBJ1-5, with no clear D. The CDR3 reads CASSLGTLGSNQPQHF. CDR3 nucleotides: TGCGCCAGCAGCTTGGGGACGCTAGGGAGCAATCAGCCCCAGCATTTT.